The 4 T cell receptor beta chains presented below share a single source sample, sequenced in a study of T-cell memory formation after mild COVID-19. TCRdb redid the calling of the 5' RACE reads with MiXCR, one entry per CDR3 protein. The sample holds some 210,000 distinct CDR3 sequences, about 10% seen once. The sequencing sample was made of PBMCs or a T cell subset sorted from them (not recorded which). These receptors were collected from a young man who had mild COVID-19 (a few samples of this study predate the infection). Cell type and time point are not known.

The CDR3 DNA reads TGTGCCAGCAGTCCGGGCCCACTCCTAGCCAAAAACATTCAGTACTTC. Translating gives CASSPGPLLAKNIQYF. The gene calls are TRBV28 and TRBJ2-4; unclear D gene. Germline V gene data show CDR1 as MDHEN and CDR2 as SYDVKM. The CDR3 is made up of 16 amino acids. Trimming took off 5 bases at V and 0 bases at J, with 14 bases between the two ends.

This clonotype occurred many times. The V and J genes are TRBV7-6 and TRBJ2-1; D possibly corresponds to TRBD1 (6 bases). CDR1 is SGHVS, CDR2 FNYEAQ, per germline. Trimming stripped 5 bases from V and 0 bases from J, with 11 bases between. The CDR3 covers 15 residues. CDR3 nucleotides: TGTGCCAGCAGCCGACAGGAGAGCTCCTACAATGAGCAGTTCTTC. Translating it yields CASSRQESSYNEQFF.

This clonotype was recorded only once. This chain links TRBV29-1 with TRBJ2-1; D is perhaps TRBD2 (5 bases). CDR3 length: 10 amino acids. Deletions cut 6 bases from V and 9 bases from J, with 9 bases between. Germline loops: CDR1 SQVTM, CDR2 ANQGSEA. CDR3 amino acids: CSVSGGEQFF. CDR3 bases: TGCAGCGTCAGTGGAGGTGAGCAGTTCTTC.

This clonotype was seen a handful of times. This chain links TRBV4-1 with TRBJ1-2, with 7 bases that match TRBD1. V shed 3 bases, J shed 4 bases, and the junction held 8 bases outside the gene matches. The CDR3 contains 15 residues. The germline V gene has CDR1 MGHRA and CDR2 YSYEKL. The CDR3 nucleotides are TGCGCCAGCAGCCACCCTAACAGGGGCCTCTATGGCTACACCTTC. Protein: CASSHPNRGLYGYTF.